The 11 T cell receptor beta chains listed next were all sequenced from one sample in a study of cytomegalovirus exposure and HLA in healthy donors. In the PCR, 60 Vbeta and 13 Jbeta primers were used. Measured with immunoSEQ multiplex PCR; TCRdb has only the in-frame clones, and not every one. This sample has more than 80,000 clones, with 55% to 65% found just once. Sequencing was done on a sample of PBMCs. Source of these receptors: a woman aged 40 to 49 in good health and CMV-seropositive.

This clone was detected a few times. The chain joins TRBV20-1 to TRBJ2-1, with TRBD2 matching 8 bases. Germline V CDR1 and CDR2: DFQATT, SNEGSKA (reference sequence). The CDR3 extends over 10 amino acids. CDR3 bases: TGCGCCCCGGGAGGGGATGAGCAGTTCTTC. This sequence encodes CAPGGDEQFF.

In this sample, this clone turned up once. J is TRBJ2-3 and V is TRBV30; D not certain. There are 12 residues in the CDR3. Germline V gene lookup returns CDR1 GTSNPN and CDR2 SVGIG (reference sequence). V lost 5 bases to trimming and J lost 3 bases, with 9 bases between them. CDR3 in DNA: TGTGCCTGGGACTTAAATACAGATACGCAGTATTTT. Translated: CAWDLNTDTQYF.

This CDR3 reads CASSNSGSRLNEKLFF. In DNA form, the CDR3 reads TGTGCCAGTAGCAACTCCGGTAGCAGACTAAATGAAAAACTGTTTTTT. The chain joins TRBV19 to TRBJ1-4; D is ambiguous. Germline assignment: CDR1 LNHDA and CDR2 SQIVND (reference sequence). The germline V and J ends were trimmed by 6 bases and 5 bases, with 19 bases remaining between them. CDR3 length: 16 amino acids. Full variable domain (rest looked up from reference TRBV19 and TRBJ1-4): DGGITQSPKYLFRKEGQNVTLSCEQNLNHDAMYWYRQDPGQGLRLIYYSQIVNDFQKGDIAEGYSVSREKKESFPLTVTSAQKNPTAFYLCASSNSGSRLNEKLFFGSGTQLSVL.

V usage is TRBV29-1 and J usage is TRBJ1-2; the D gene is possibly TRBD1 (6 bases). Per the germline V gene, CDR1 is SQVTM and CDR2 is ANQGSEA. V dropped 5 bases and J dropped 2 bases, with 12 bases sitting between them. CDR3 size: 13 residues. CDR3 nucleotides: TGCAGCGTTAGGGCAGGACAGAACTATGGCTACACCTTC. This sequence encodes CSVRAGQNYGYTF.

The chain links TRBV9 to TRBJ2-5; TRBD1 agrees at 10 bases. Germline trimming cut 0 bases from V and 10 bases from J; bases unmatched to any gene: 6. CDR3 length: 14 residues. Per the germline V gene, CDR1 is SGDLS and CDR2 is YYNGEE. CDR3 region: CASSVGLGQGIQYF. The CDR3 DNA sequence: TGTGCCAGCAGCGTAGGTTTGGGACAGGGGATCCAGTACTTC.

This chain joins TRBV6-7 and TRBJ1-1; TRBD1 matches at 7 bases. TRBV6-7 is an ORF; its function is uncertain. V was pared by 8 bases and J by 0 bases, with 3 bases of the junction left unmatched. The CDR3 covers 13 residues. The CDR3, as DNA: TGTGCCAGCTTTGGACAGGTGAACACTGAAGCTTTCTTT. Amino acid sequence: CASFGQVNTEAFF.

The rearrangement links TRBV4-2 to TRBJ2-1; a weak D match, TRBD2 (8 bases). The CDR3 is 16 amino acids. V was pared by 4 bases and J by 7 bases, with 20 bases between. The germline V gene encodes CDR1 LGHNA and CDR2 YNFKEQ. The CDR3 DNA follows: TGTGCCAGCAGCCTTCGGGAGGGGGCCCTGAATAATGAGCAGTTCTTC. Translated, it gives CASSLREGALNNEQFF.

The chain is built from TRBV19 and TRBJ2-2; D is unresolved. CDR1 and CDR2 (germline): LNHDA, SQIVND (reference sequence). CDR3 size: 15 residues. V lost 2 bases and J 4 bases, leaving 11 bases between the germline ends. Here the CDR3 DNA reads TGTGCCAGTAGTATATATCAGGCCGGCACCGGGGAGCTGTTTTTT. The encoded protein is CASSIYQAGTGELFF.

The CDR3 DNA reads TGCGCCAGCAGCCAGGGGCCAGACGGGCTTAACTATGGCTACACCTTC. It translates to CASSQGPDGLNYGYTF. The chain has TRBV4-3 and TRBJ1-2, with D possibly being TRBD1 (5 bases). The CDR3 is 16 residues long. V was shortened by 3 bases and J by 1 base, with 15 bases between the two germline ends. Per the germline V gene, CDR1 is LGHNA and CDR2 is YSLEER.

This clone was picked up a small number of times. This sequence joins TRBV7-2 and TRBJ1-2; 7 bases align to TRBD1. The CDR3 spans 16 residues. Germline CDR1 is SGHTA and CDR2 is FQGNSA. Trimming took 2 bases from V and 4 from J; bases not matched to a gene: 10. For the CDR3, the DNA is TGTGCCAGCAGCTTAAATCCGGCGGCAGGGGGCTATGGCTACACCTTC. Protein sequence: CASSLNPAAGGYGYTF.

In the case of this clone: A read error may produce the germline difference seen at one junction end. V gene TRBV27 combines with J gene TRBJ2-7, with D hard to call. The CDR3 totals 16 residues. The V gene's germline CDR1 is MNHEY and CDR2 SMNVEV (reference sequence). The CDR3: CASSISSDWSSYEQYF. For the CDR3, the DNA is TGTGCCAGCAGTATATCATCGGATTGGAGCTCCTACGAGCAGTACTTC.